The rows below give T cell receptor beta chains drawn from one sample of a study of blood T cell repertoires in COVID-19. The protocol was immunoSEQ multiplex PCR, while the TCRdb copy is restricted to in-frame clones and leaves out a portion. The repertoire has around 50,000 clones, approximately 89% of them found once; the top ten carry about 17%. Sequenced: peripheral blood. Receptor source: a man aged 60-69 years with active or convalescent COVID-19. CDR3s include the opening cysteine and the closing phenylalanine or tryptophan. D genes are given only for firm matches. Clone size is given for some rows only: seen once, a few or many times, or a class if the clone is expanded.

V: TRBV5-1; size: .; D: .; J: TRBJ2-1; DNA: TGCGCCAGCAGCTCGACAGAATACTACAATGAGCAGTTCTTC; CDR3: CASSSTEYYNEQFF
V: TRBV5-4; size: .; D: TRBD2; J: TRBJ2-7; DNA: TGTGCCAGCAGCTTAGGGGGACTAGCGGTAACCGAGCAGTACTTC; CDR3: CASSLGGLAVTEQYF
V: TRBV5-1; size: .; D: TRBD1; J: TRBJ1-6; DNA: TGCGCCAGCAGCTTGATAGGGGGCAGGTCGAGCTCCTATAATTCACCCCTCCACTTT; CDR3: CASSLIGGRSSSYNSPLHF
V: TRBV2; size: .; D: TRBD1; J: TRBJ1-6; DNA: TGTGCCAGCAGGGAAGGACAGGGGGCGAATAATTCACCCCTCCACTTT; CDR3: CASREGQGANNSPLHF
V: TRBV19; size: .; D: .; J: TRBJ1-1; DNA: TGTGCCAGTAGTATAGACAGGGGCCGCGAAGCTTTCTTT; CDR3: CASSIDRGREAFF
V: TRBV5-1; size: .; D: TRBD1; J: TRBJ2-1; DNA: TGCGCCAGCAGCGGGTCGACAGGGATGGAGTACAATGAGCAGTTCTTC; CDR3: CASSGSTGMEYNEQFF
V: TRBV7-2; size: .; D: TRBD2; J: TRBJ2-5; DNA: TGTGCCAGCAGCTTACAGCGGGGAGAGACCCAGTACTTC; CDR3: CASSLQRGETQYF
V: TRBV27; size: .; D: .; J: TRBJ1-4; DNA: TGTGCCAGCAGTTCCCTCGACACCTCTGAAAAACTGTTTTTT; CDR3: CASSSLDTSEKLFF
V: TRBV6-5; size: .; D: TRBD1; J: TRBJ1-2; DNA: TGTGCCAGCAGCCCCGACAGGGCCTATGGCTACACCTTC; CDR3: CASSPDRAYGYTF
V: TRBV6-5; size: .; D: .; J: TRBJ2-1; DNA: TGTGCCAGCAGGGAGAGGTCCTACAATGAGCAGTTCTTC; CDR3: CASRERSYNEQFF
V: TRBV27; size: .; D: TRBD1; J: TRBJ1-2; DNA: TGTGCCAGCAGGAGAACCCGGGGACAGGGCCTAATGCTCTATGGCTACACCTTC; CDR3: CASRRTRGQGLMLYGYTF
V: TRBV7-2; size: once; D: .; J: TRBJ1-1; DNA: TGTGCCAGCAGCTTGGTGGAGGGAGCTTTCTTT; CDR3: CASSLVEGAFF
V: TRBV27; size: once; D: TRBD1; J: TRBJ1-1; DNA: TGTGCCAGCAGTCGGGACAGATACACTGAAGCTTTCTTT; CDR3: CASSRDRYTEAFF
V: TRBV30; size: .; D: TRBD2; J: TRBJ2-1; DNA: TGTGCCTGGCGCACTAGCGGTAACTACAATGAGCAGTTCTTC; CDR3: CAWRTSGNYNEQFF
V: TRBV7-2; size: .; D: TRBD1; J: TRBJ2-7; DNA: TGTGCCAGCACCGGCCAGGGGGTTACCTACGAGCAGTACTTC; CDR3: CASTGQGVTYEQYF
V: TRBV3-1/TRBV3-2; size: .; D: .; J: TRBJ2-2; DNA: TGTGCCAGCAGCCAAGTCGCAGGGGACACCGGGGAGCTGTTTTTT; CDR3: CASSQVAGDTGELFF
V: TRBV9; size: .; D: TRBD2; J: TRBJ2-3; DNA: TGTGCCAGCAGCGCAGGACTAGCGGGGACCACAGATACGCAGTATTTT; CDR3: CASSAGLAGTTDTQYF
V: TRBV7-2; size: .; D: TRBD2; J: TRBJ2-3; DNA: TGTGCCAGCAGGCCACTAGCGGGGATAGATACGCAGTATTTT; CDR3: CASRPLAGIDTQYF
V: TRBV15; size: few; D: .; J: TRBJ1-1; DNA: TGTGCCACCAGCAGCCTCGGGGGAGGCAACACTGAAGCTTTCTTT; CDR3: CATSSLGGGNTEAFF
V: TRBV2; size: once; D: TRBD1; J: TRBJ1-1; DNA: TGTGCCAGCAAGGGACAGCGGAACACTGAAGCTTTCTTT; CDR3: CASKGQRNTEAFF
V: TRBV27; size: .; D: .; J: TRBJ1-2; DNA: TGTGCCAGCAGCCCACAGGGATACGGCTACACCTTC; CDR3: CASSPQGYGYTF
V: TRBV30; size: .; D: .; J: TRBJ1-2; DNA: TGTGCCTGGAGTGTACCCGGGACTAACTATGGCTACACCTTC; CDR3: CAWSVPGTNYGYTF
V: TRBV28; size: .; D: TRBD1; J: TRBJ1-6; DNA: TGTGCCAGCAGTTTATACGACAGGGGAATAGGTTCACCCCTCCACTTT; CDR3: CASSLYDRGIGSPLHF
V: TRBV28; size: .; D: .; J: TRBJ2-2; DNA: TGTGCCAGCAGTGTCCGTGGAGGGGGGGCCGGGGAGCTGTTTTTT; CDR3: CASSVRGGGAGELFF
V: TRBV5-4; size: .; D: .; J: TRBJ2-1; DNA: TGTGCCAGCAGCTTCTCAGGGGGGAACAATGAGCAGTTCTTC; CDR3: CASSFSGGNNEQFF
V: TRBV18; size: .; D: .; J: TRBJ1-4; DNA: TGTGCCAGCTCACTTACCACTACGGATGGTGGTGAAAAACTGTTTTTT; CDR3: CASSLTTTDGGEKLFF
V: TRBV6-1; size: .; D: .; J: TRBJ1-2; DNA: TGTGCCAGCAGTGAAGAGAGAGATACTTATAACTATGGCTACACCTTC; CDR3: CASSEERDTYNYGYTF
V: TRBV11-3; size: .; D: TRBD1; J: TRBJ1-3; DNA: TGTGCCAGCAGCTTACGGAGACAGGGTGGAAACACCATATATTTT; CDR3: CASSLRRQGGNTIYF
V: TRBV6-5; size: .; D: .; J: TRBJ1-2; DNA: TGTGCCAGCAGAGCCGGGGGGGGTTTCTATGGCTACACCTTC; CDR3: CASRAGGGFYGYTF
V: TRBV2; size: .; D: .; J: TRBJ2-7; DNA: TGTGCCAGCAGTGATAAGGGAGGCGGATATGCCTACGAGCAGTACTTC; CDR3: CASSDKGGGYAYEQYF
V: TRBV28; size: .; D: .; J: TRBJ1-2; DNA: TGTGCCAGCAGTCCGGGGGGGTACTATGGCTACACCTTC; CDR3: CASSPGGYYGYTF
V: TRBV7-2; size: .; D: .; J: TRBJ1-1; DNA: TGTGCCAGCAGCTTTTTAGGGGTCTCAAACACTGAAGCTTTCTTT; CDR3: CASSFLGVSNTEAFF
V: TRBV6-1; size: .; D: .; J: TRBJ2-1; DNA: TGTGCCAGCAGTGACCTCTACAATGAGCAGTTCTTC; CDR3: CASSDLYNEQFF